A single sample gave rise to the 29 T cell receptor beta chains below, sequenced in a study of T cell repertoires in cytomegalovirus infection. A single record per CDR3 protein comes from TCRdb applying MiXCR to the reads. The profile shows approximately 500,000 distinct CDR3 sequences, 16% of them singletons. The sample taken for sequencing was CD8+ T cells from PBMCs. The source is a human donor in good health (CMV status not recorded). Some clones in this sample may be carry-over from other donors' samples.

The rearrangement uses TRBV20-1 and TRBJ1-2, with TRBD1 matching 12 bases. The CDR3 runs to 18 residues. Per germline, CDR1 DFQATT and CDR2 SNEGSKA (reference sequence). J lost 4 bases, V lost 0 bases, and 12 bases had no gene match. In nucleotides, the CDR3 is TGCAGTGCTAGAGATCGAAGCGGGACAGGGGGCACCGGCTATGGCTACACCTTC. It specifies CSARDRSGTGGTGYGYTF.

This clonotype was seen at least ten times. The V and J genes are TRBV7-2 and TRBJ1-5; D is undetermined. The germline CDR1 and CDR2 sequences are SGHTA and FQGNSA. The CDR3 contains 13 residues. With 4 bases removed from V and 2 bases from J, the gap between germline ends came to 6 bases. As DNA, the CDR3 is TGTGCCAGCAGCTCCTTCGGCAATCAGCCCCAGCATTTT. Its protein is CASSSFGNQPQHF.

The chain joins TRBV28 to TRBJ2-7; TRBD2 matches 7 bases. Trimming at V came to 8 bases and at J to 3 bases, leaving 10 bases not matched to a gene. The germline CDR1 and CDR2 sequences are MDHEN and SYDVKM. The CDR3 has 14 amino acids. CDR3 sequence (DNA): TGTGCCAGCGTAAGAAGGCTAGCGGACTACGAGCAGTACTTC. This translates into CASVRRLADYEQYF.

In this sample, this clonotype turned up a few times. CDR3 sequence: CAILRDSYEQYF. The CDR3, as DNA: TGTGCCATCTTAAGGGACTCCTACGAGCAGTACTTC. The V gene is TRBV10-3, the J gene TRBJ2-7; D is undetermined. Germline CDR1 ENHRY, CDR2 SYGVKD. V lost 8 bases, J lost 0 bases, and 8 bases lay in between. The CDR3 is made up of 12 amino acids.

This clonotype was counted many times. This sequence joins TRBV7-9 and TRBJ2-2; weak D call: TRBD2 (6 bases). The germline CDR1 and CDR2 sequences are SEHNR and FQNEAQ (reference sequence). With 5 bases removed from V and 4 bases from J, the gap between germline ends came to 14 bases. CDR3 length: 15 residues. The CDR3 is CASSPGSRGTGELFF. CDR3 coding DNA: TGTGCCAGCAGCCCCGGGAGTCGGGGCACCGGGGAGCTGTTTTTT.

The genes are TRBV12-3 or TRBV12-4 and TRBJ1-2, with 8 bases aligning to TRBD1. There are 15 residues in the CDR3. V shed 4 bases and J 8 bases; nucleotides not matched to a gene: 12. This chain's CDR3 is CASSSSHRDRWGYTF. For the CDR3, the DNA is TGTGCCAGCAGTTCTAGTCACCGGGACAGGTGGGGCTACACCTTC.

This clonotype turned up a few times. The chain employs TRBV7-2 and TRBJ2-1; either TRBD1 or TRBD2 may supply D (6 bases each). V gave up 3 bases and J gave up 4 bases, with 13 bases separating them. This CDR3 region has 15 residues. Per the germline V gene, CDR1 is SGHTA and CDR2 is FQGNSA. CDR3 DNA: TGTGCCAGCAGCTTCGGGCGGGGACAATACAATGAGCAGTTCTTC. Translation gives CASSFGRGQYNEQFF.

This clonotype turned up a few times. The J gene is TRBJ2-7, the V gene TRBV20-1, with 9 bases aligning to TRBD2. Germline V gene sequence: CDR1 DFQATT, CDR2 SNEGSKA (reference sequence). After removal of 3 bases from V and 5 bases from J, the junction contained 14 bases not matched to a gene. This CDR3 has 16 amino acids. The CDR3 DNA sequence: TGCAGTGCTAGTAGGTTGGTAGCGGGAGATCTGAACGAGCAGTACTTC. Residues: CSASRLVAGDLNEQYF.

This chain connects TRBV5-3 to TRBJ2-7, with 10 bases fitting TRBD1. TRBV5-3 is an ORF, and what it does is uncertain. V lost 8 bases, J lost 5 bases, and 19 bases stayed unmatched. The CDR3 is 17 amino acids. The CDR3 DNA reads as TGTGCCAGCAGGGCCCCGGGACAGGGGTTTAAATCCCACGAGCAGTACTTC. Protein product: CASRAPGQGFKSHEQYF.

There are many counts of this clonotype. The CDR3 sequence is CASSYGALREQYF. DNA for the CDR3: TGTGCCAGCAGTTACGGAGCACTACGGGAGCAGTACTTC. The chain links TRBV6-5 to TRBJ2-7; unclear D gene. V was clipped by 2 bases and J by 7 bases, with 12 bases between them. The CDR3 is made up of 13 amino acids. In germline, CDR1 is MNHEY, CDR2 SVGAGI.

The genes are TRBV27 and TRBJ2-5, with 7 nucleotides matching TRBD1. The V gene end was trimmed by 3 bases and the J gene end by 1 base; junction bases not matched to a gene: 23. CDR1 and CDR2 from the germline V gene are MNHEY and SMNVEV (reference sequence). The CDR3 length is 21 residues. CDR3 in DNA: TGTGCCAGCAGTTTGAGGACAGGCCACCCATCCGGGGCCCGTCCCCAAGAGACCCAGTACTTC. It encodes CASSLRTGHPSGARPQETQYF.

This clonotype was recorded many times. The V gene is TRBV7-9, the J gene TRBJ2-3; D is undetermined. The CDR3 contains 12 residues. Germline V gene lookup returns CDR1 SEHNR and CDR2 FQNEAQ (reference sequence). The ends were cut back, 3 bases at V and 2 bases at J, with 3 bases in the middle. The CDR3 DNA sequence: TGTGCCAGCAGCTTCTACACAGATACGCAGTATTTT. Amino acid sequence: CASSFYTDTQYF.

This clonotype was counted at least ten times. This chain uses TRBV7-9 with TRBJ2-1, with D unresolved. The CDR3 is made up of 19 amino acids. The V and J ends lost 3 bases and 0 bases respectively, with 21 bases between them. Germline CDR1 is SEHNR and CDR2 is FQNEAQ (reference sequence). CDR3 protein: CASSFLGLVVTSSYNEQFF. CDR3 nucleotides: TGTGCCAGCAGCTTTTTAGGCCTGGTAGTTACGAGCTCCTACAATGAGCAGTTCTTC.

A single count supports this clonotype. It may be a read error: a sequence one base away is much more abundant. The CDR3 does not close with the conserved phenylalanine or tryptophan, likely indicating a read error. The chain joins TRBV19 to TRBJ2-1; TRBD2 agrees at 9 bases. Germline V gene data show CDR1 as LNHDA and CDR2 as SQIVND (reference sequence). Trimming at V came to 4 bases and at J to 7 bases, leaving 8 bases not matched to a gene. This CDR3 contains 15 residues. For the CDR3, the DNA is TGTGCCAGTAGTAGGAAGCGGGAGGCCGGGAATGAGCAGTTCTTA. Its protein product is CASSRKREAGNEQFL.

The rearrangement links TRBV9 to TRBJ2-2; D not resolved. The CDR3 is made up of 13 amino acids. The V gene's germline CDR1 is SGDLS and CDR2 YYNGEE. Trimming shortened V by 3 bases and J by 6 bases, and 9 bases separated the two germline ends. The CDR3 nucleotides read TGTGCCAGCAGCGCTGAGATAGCCGGGGAGCTGTTTTTT. Translating gives CASSAEIAGELFF.

As concerns this clonotype: A much larger clone lies a single base off, so this may be a read error. The chain recombines TRBV10-3 with TRBJ2-2; 7 bases agree with TRBD2. The CDR3 length is 12 residues. Looked up from germline, CDR1 is ENHRY and CDR2 is SYGVKD. CDR3 region: CATTSDTGVLFF. The DNA for the CDR3 is TGTGCCACTACTAGCGACACCGGGGTGCTGTTTTTT.

The chain couples TRBV27 to TRBJ2-2; the D gene is possibly TRBD2 (5 bases). The V end lost 6 bases, the J end lost 1 base, and 12 bases lay between the germline ends. CDR3 length equals 15 residues. Germline CDR1 MNHEY, CDR2 SMNVEV (reference sequence). The CDR3 DNA sequence: TGTGCCAGCAGCCGACGAGGAGGGAACACCGGGGAGCTGTTTTTT. Translating gives CASSRRGGNTGELFF.

This clonotype occurred many times. The CDR3, as DNA: TGTGCCAGCAGTCCTCCGGGACAAAACACCGGGGAGCTGTTTTTT. Its protein is CASSPPGQNTGELFF. The V gene is TRBV12-3 or TRBV12-4, the J gene TRBJ2-2; maybe TRBD1 (6 bases). This CDR3 comprises 15 residues. The V gene lost 5 bases and the J gene lost 2 bases, with 12 bases spanning the gap.

This clonotype was observed at least ten times. The chain has TRBV12-3 or TRBV12-4 and TRBJ2-1; D might be TRBD2 (5 bases). The CDR3 is made up of 15 amino acids. V was clipped by 6 bases and J by 4 bases, with 16 bases between them. The CDR3 loop is CASSHGAGPYNEQFF. CDR3 coding DNA: TGTGCCAGCAGCCACGGCGCGGGCCCTTACAATGAGCAGTTCTTC.

This clonotype was picked up many times. The chain couples TRBV7-2 to TRBJ2-3; 9 nucleotides align to TRBD2. Per the germline V gene, CDR1 is SGHTA and CDR2 is FQGNSA. J lost 6 bases, V lost 3 bases, and 7 bases had no gene match. The CDR3 has 15 amino acids. The CDR3: CASSFVGAGGDTQYF. CDR3 bases: TGTGCCAGCAGCTTTGTCGGTGCGGGGGGGGATACGCAGTATTTT.

This clonotype appeared a few times. This chain uses TRBV28 with TRBJ1-2, with 11 bases matching TRBD1. Losses at the gene ends were 5 bases for V and 2 bases for J; bases not matched to a gene: 7. The germline gives CDR1 MDHEN, CDR2 SYDVKM. CDR3 size: 16 residues. The CDR3 bases are TGTGCCAGCAGTCAACCCGGGACAGGGGGAAACTATGGCTACACCTTC. The encoded protein is CASSQPGTGGNYGYTF.

The chain is built from TRBV3-1 and TRBJ2-2; D unresolved. V lost 4 bases to trimming and J lost 0 bases, with 12 bases between them. Per the germline V gene, CDR1 is LGHDT and CDR2 is YNNKEL (reference sequence). The CDR3 extends over 16 amino acids. CDR3 sequence: CASSRSDGSNTGELFF. CDR3 nucleotide sequence: TGTGCCAGCAGCCGATCGGACGGCTCGAACACCGGGGAGCTGTTTTTT. Based on the CDR3 plus reference TRBV3-1 and TRBJ2-2, the full variable domain is DTAVSQTPKYLVTQMGNDKSIKCEQNLGHDTMYWYKQDSKKFLKIMFSYNNKELIINETVPNRFSPKSPDKAHLNLHINSLELGDSAVYFCASSRSDGSNTGELFFGEGSRLTVL.

The rearrangement links TRBV4-1 to TRBJ2-5; D gene ambiguous. The ends were cut back, 1 base at V and 5 bases at J, with 20 bases in the middle. The CDR3 covers 17 residues. In germline, CDR1 is MGHRA, CDR2 YSYEKL. The CDR3 coding sequence is TGCGCCAGCAGCCAAGGAGTGATCCGAACCGCGGTGGAGACCCAGTACTTC. The encoded protein is CASSQGVIRTAVETQYF.

Of note for this clonotype: A much larger clone sits a single nucleotide away, making a read error possible. V is TRBV7-9 and J is TRBJ2-3, with 8 nucleotides matching TRBD2. The CDR3 covers 18 residues. Germline lookup yields CDR1 SEHNR and CDR2 FQNEAQ (reference sequence). The CDR3 loop reads CASSDQVGGDYRADSQYF. The CDR3 DNA follows: TGTGCCAGCAGCGATCAGGTCGGGGGGGATTATAGGGCAGATTCGCAGTATTTT.

The chain joins TRBV9 to TRBJ2-6; TRBD2 agrees at 7 bases. The V and J ends lost 2 bases and 2 bases, in that order; junction bases with no gene match: 4. The length of the CDR3 is 16 residues. Germline lookup yields CDR1 SGDLS and CDR2 YYNGEE. CDR3 in amino acids: CASSVGGGAGANVLTF. CDR3 nucleotides: TGTGCCAGCAGCGTTGGGGGAGGGGCTGGGGCCAACGTCCTGACTTTC.

This chain connects TRBV5-6 to TRBJ2-7; 8 bases are a match to TRBD1. This CDR3 region has 15 residues. Germline V gene data show CDR1 as SGHDT and CDR2 as YYEEEE. The V segment lost 2 bases and the J segment 3 bases; nucleotides outside the gene matches: 7. This CDR3 reads CASSFGQGPYYEQYF. CDR3 in DNA: TGTGCCAGCAGCTTCGGACAGGGACCATACTACGAGCAGTACTTC. Using reference TRBV5-6 and TRBJ2-7 for the parts outside the CDR3, the full variable domain is DAGVTQSPTHLIKTRGQQVTLRCSPKSGHDTVSWYQQALGQGPQFIFQYYEEEERQRGNFPDRFSGHQFPNYSSELNVNALLLGDSALYLCASSFGQGPYYEQYFGPGTRLTVT.

This clonotype was detected many times. The chain recombines TRBV19 with TRBJ1-2; D is perhaps TRBD1 (6 bases). The CDR3 length is 16 residues. Germline assignment: CDR1 LNHDA and CDR2 SQIVND (reference sequence). The ends were cut back, 5 bases at V and 0 bases at J, with 16 bases in the middle. CDR3 nucleotide sequence: TGTGCCAGTAGTCCGGAAGGAGGGGGACCTAACTATGGCTACACCTTC. Translated: CASSPEGGGPNYGYTF.

The chain links TRBV3-1 to TRBJ2-4; a weak D match, TRBD1 (5 bases). The CDR3 runs 17 residues. Germline CDR1 reads LGHDT; CDR2 reads YNNKEL (reference sequence). V was cut by 4 bases and J by 0 bases, with 16 bases left in between. The CDR3 nucleotides read TGTGCCAGCAGCCCTTTGCTAGGGGAATTAGCCAAAAACATTCAGTACTTC. This codes for CASSPLLGELAKNIQYF. The variable domain in full, with the rest retrieved from reference TRBV3-1 and TRBJ2-4, is DTAVSQTPKYLVTQMGNDKSIKCEQNLGHDTMYWYKQDSKKFLKIMFSYNNKELIINETVPNRFSPKSPDKAHLNLHINSLELGDSAVYFCASSPLLGELAKNIQYFGAGTRLSVL.

This clonotype has just a few counts. The CDR3 here is CASSLEGGGLPQHF. Here the CDR3 DNA reads TGTGCCAGCAGTTTAGAAGGGGGAGGCCTTCCCCAGCATTTT. The rearrangement uses TRBV27 and TRBJ1-5; weak D call: TRBD1 (6 bases). Germline V gene lookup returns CDR1 MNHEY and CDR2 SMNVEV (reference sequence). Trimming took 2 bases from V and 10 from J, leaving 15 bases between them. The CDR3 is made up of 14 amino acids.